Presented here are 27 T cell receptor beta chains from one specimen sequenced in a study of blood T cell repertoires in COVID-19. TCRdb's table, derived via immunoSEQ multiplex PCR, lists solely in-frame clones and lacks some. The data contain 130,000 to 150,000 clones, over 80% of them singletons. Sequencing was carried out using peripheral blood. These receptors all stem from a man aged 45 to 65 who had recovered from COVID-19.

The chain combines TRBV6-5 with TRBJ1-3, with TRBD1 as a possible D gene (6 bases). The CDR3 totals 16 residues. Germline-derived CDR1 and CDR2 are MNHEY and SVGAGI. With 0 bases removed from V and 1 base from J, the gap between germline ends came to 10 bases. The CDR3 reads CASSYSLGASGNTIYF. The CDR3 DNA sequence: TGTGCCAGCAGTTACTCGCTGGGGGCGTCTGGAAACACCATATATTTT.

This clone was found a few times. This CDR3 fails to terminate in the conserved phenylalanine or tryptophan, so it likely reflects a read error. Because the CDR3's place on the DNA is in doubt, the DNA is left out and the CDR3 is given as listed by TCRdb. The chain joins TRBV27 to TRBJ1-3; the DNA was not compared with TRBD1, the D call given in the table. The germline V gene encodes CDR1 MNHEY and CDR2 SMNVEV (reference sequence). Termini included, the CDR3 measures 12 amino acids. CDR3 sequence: CATRERGTGIPC.

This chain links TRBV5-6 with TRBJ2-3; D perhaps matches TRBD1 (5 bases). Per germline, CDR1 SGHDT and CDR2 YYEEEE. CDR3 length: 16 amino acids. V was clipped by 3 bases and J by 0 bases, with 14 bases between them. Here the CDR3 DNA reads TGTGCCAGCAGCTATCTCACAGGCTCTAGCACAGATACGCAGTATTTT. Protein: CASSYLTGSSTDTQYF.

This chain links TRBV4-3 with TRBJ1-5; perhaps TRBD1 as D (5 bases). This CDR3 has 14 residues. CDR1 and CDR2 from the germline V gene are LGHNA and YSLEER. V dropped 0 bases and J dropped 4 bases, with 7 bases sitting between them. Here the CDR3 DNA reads TGCGCCAGCAGCCAAGAAAGGGGAAATCAGCCCCAGCATTTT. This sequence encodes CASSQERGNQPQHF.

The CDR3 loop is CASSGSRAGANVLTF. The CDR3 DNA is TGTGCCAGCAGTGGTTCCAGGGCTGGGGCCAACGTCCTGACTTTC. This sequence joins TRBV2 and TRBJ2-6, with a weak D call TRBD1 (5 bases). Deletions cut 4 bases from V and 2 bases from J, with 9 bases between. The length of the CDR3 is 15 residues. Germline assignment: CDR1 SNHLY and CDR2 FYNNEI.

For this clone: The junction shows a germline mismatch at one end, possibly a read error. The chain's CDR3 is CASGVAGKGIF. As DNA, the CDR3 is TGTGCCAGCGGGGTTGCGGGAAAGGGAATCTTT. This chain uses TRBV11-3 with TRBJ1-1; D gene ambiguous. The CDR3 is 11 residues long. Germline-derived CDR1 and CDR2 are SGHNT and YENEEA.

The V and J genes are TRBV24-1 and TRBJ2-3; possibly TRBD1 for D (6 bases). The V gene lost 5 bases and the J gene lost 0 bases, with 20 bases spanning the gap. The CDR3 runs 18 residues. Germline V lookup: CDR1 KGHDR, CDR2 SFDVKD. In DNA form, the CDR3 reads TGTGCCACCAGTGCGGGGACAAGGGCCCCCTTTAGCACAGATACGCAGTATTTT. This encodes CATSAGTRAPFSTDTQYF.

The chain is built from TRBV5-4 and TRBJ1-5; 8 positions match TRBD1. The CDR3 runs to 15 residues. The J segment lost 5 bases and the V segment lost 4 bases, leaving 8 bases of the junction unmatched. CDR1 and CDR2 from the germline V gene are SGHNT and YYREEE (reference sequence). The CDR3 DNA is TGTGCCAGCAGCATAGACAGGGGCGCCCATCAGCCCCAGCATTTT. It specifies CASSIDRGAHQPQHF.

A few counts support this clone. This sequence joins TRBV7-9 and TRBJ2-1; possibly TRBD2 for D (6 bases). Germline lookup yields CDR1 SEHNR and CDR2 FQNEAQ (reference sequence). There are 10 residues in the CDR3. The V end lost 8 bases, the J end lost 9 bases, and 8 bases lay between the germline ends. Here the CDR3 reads CASGRGEQFF. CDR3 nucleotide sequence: TGTGCCAGCGGGCGGGGTGAGCAGTTCTTC.

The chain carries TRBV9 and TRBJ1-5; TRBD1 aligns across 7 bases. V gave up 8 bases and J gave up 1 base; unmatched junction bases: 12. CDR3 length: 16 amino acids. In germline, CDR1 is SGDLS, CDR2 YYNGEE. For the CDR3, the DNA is TGTGCCAGGGGAAATACAGGGGAAGGAAGCAATCAGCCCCAGCATTTT. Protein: CARGNTGEGSNQPQHF.

Here the CDR3 reads CASSPLRAGGDYNEQFF. Here the CDR3 DNA reads TGCGCCAGCAGCCCGTTACGAGCTGGGGGGGATTACAATGAGCAGTTCTTC. V is TRBV5-1 and J is TRBJ2-1, with 7 nucleotides matching TRBD2. From germline, CDR1 is SGHRS and CDR2 YFSETQ. Trimming at V came to 4 bases and at J to 4 bases, leaving 14 bases not matched to a gene. This CDR3 spans 17 amino acids.

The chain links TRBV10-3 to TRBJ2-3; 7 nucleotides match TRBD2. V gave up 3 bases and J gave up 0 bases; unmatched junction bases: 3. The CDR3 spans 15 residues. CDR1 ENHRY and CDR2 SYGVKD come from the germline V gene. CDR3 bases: TGTGCCATCAGTGACAGCGGGGCCAGCACAGATACGCAGTATTTT. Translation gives CAISDSGASTDTQYF.

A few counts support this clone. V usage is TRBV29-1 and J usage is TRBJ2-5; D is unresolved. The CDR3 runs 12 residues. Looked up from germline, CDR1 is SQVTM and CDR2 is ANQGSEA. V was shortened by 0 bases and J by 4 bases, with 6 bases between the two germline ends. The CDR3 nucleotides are TGCAGCGTTGAAGAATGGGCAGAGACCCAGTACTTC. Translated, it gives CSVEEWAETQYF. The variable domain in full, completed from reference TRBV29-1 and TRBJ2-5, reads SAVISQKPSRDICQRGTSLTIQCQVDSQVTMMFWYRQQPGQSLTLIATANQGSEATYESGFVIDKFPISRPNLTFSTLTVSNMSPEDSSIYLCSVEEWAETQYFGPGTRLLVL.

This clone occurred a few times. CDR3 amino acids: CASSEWGGSGNTIYF. CDR3 nucleotide sequence: TGTGCCAGCAGTGAATGGGGGGGCTCTGGAAACACCATATATTTT. V and J are TRBV6-1 and TRBJ1-3, with a possible D match to TRBD1 (5 bases). The CDR3 runs 15 residues. V lost 2 bases to trimming and J lost 0 bases, with 8 bases between them. Germline lookup yields CDR1 MNHNS and CDR2 SASEGT.

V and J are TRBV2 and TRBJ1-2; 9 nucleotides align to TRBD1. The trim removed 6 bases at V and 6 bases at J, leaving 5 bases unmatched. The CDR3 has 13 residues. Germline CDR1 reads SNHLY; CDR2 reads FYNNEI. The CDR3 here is CASRGQGVDGYTF. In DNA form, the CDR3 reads TGTGCCAGCAGGGGACAGGGAGTGGATGGCTACACCTTC. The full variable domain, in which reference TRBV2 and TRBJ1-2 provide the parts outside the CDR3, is EPEVTQTPSHQVTQMGQEVILRCVPISNHLYFYWYRQILGQKVEFLVSFYNNEISEKSEIFDDQFSVERPDGSNFTLKIRSTKLEDSAMYFCASRGQGVDGYTFGSGTRLTVV.

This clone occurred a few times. The CDR3 DNA is TGCGCCAGCAGCCGCAACACAGGGGAAAGCTCTGGGGCCAACGTCCTGACTTTC. Translating gives CASSRNTGESSGANVLTF. The chain recombines TRBV5-1 with TRBJ2-6, with 7 nucleotides matching TRBD1. V shed 4 bases, J shed 0 bases, and the junction held 10 bases outside the gene matches. CDR3 length equals 18 residues. Per the germline V gene, CDR1 is SGHRS and CDR2 is YFSETQ.

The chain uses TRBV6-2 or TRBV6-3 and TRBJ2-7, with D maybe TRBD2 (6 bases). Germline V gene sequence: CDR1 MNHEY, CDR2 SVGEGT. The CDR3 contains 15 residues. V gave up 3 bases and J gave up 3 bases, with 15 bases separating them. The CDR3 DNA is TGTGCCAGCAGTTATCCGCTGGACGGGGGCTACGAGCAGTACTTC. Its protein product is CASSYPLDGGYEQYF.

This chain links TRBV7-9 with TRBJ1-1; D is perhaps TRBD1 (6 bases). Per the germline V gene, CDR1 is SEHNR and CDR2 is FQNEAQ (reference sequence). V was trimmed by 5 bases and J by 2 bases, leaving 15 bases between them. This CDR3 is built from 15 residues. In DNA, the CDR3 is TGTGCCAGCAGCCCCTGGGAGGGGGGTAACACTGAAGCTTTCTTT. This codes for CASSPWEGGNTEAFF.

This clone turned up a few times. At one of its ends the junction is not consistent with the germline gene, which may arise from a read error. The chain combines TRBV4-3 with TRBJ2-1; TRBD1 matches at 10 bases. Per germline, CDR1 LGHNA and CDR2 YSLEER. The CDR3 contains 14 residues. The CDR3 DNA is TGCGCCAGCAGCCAAGATTTAGTTGGGACAGGGGAGGTCTTC. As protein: CASSQDLVGTGEVF.

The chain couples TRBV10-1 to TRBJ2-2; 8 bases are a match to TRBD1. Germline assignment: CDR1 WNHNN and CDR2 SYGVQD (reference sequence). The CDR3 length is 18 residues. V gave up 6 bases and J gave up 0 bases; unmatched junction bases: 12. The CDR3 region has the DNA TGCGCCAGCAGCAGGAAAGTCAGGGGACAGGCGAACACCGGGGAGCTGTTTTTT. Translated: CASSRKVRGQANTGELFF.

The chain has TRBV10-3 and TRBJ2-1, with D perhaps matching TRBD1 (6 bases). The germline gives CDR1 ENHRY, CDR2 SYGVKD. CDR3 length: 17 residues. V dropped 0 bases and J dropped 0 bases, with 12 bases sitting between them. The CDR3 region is CAISESKGGSSYNEQFF. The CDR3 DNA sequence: TGTGCCATCAGTGAGTCGAAAGGGGGAAGCTCCTACAATGAGCAGTTCTTC.

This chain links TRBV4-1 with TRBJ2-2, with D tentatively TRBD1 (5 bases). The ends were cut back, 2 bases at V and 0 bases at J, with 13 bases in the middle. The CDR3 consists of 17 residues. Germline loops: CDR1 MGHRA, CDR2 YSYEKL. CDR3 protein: CASSQFKDKTNTGELFF. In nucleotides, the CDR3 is TGCGCCAGCAGCCAATTCAAGGACAAAACGAACACCGGGGAGCTGTTTTTT.

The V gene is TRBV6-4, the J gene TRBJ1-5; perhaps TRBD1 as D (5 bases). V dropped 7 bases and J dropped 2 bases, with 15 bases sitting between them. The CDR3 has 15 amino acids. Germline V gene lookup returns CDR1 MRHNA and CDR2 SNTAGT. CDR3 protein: CASIHRFPGNQPQHF. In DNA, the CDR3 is TGTGCCAGCATTCACAGGTTTCCCGGCAATCAGCCCCAGCATTTT.

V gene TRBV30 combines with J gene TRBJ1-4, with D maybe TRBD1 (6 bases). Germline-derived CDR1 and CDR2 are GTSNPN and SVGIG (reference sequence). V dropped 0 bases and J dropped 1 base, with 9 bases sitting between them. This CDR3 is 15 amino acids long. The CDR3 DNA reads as TGTGCCTGGAGTGTCACAGGGATAACTAATGAAAAACTGTTTTTT. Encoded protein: CAWSVTGITNEKLFF.

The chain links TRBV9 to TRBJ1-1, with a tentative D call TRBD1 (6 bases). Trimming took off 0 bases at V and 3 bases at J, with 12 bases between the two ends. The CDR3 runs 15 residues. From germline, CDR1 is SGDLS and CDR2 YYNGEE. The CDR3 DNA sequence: TGTGCCAGCAGCGTAGAGGGGGGGATGGACACTGAAGCTTTCTTT. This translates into CASSVEGGMDTEAFF. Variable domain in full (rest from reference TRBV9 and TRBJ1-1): DSGVTQTPKHLITATGQRVTLRCSPRSGDLSVYWYQQSLDQGLQFLIQYYNGEERAKGNILERFSAQQFPDLHSELNLSSLELGDSALYFCASSVEGGMDTEAFFGQGTRLTVV.

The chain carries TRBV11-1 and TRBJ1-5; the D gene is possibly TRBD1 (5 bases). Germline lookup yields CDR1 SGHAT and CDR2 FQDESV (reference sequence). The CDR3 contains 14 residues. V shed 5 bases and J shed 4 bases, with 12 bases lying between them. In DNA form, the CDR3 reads TGTGCCAGCAGCCTAGACAGAGTGAATCAGCCCCAGCATTTT. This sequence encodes CASSLDRVNQPQHF. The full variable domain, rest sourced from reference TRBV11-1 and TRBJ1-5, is EAEVAQSPRYKITEKSQAVAFWCDPISGHATLYWYRQILGQGPELLVQFQDESVVDDSQLPKDRFSAERLKGVDSTLKIQPAELGDSAMYLCASSLDRVNQPQHFGDGTRLSIL.

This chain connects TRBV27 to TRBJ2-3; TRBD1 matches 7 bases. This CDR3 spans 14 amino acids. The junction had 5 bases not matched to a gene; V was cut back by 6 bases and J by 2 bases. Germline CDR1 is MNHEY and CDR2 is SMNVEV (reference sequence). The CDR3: CASSKDRDTDTQYF. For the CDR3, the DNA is TGTGCCAGCAGCAAAGACAGGGACACAGATACGCAGTATTTT.